The clone carrying this T cell receptor (beta chain) turned up a few times. Antigen: not known. At one of its ends the junction is not consistent with the germline gene, which may arise from a read error. The data stem from a study of T-cell memory formation after mild COVID-19. Turning to the study itself: TCR clusters mostly belonged to single donors. Findings and limits, study-wide: CM and EM subsets held most contracting CD4+ clones; EMRA held CD8+ ones. Among clones peaking at day 37 in the second wave, SARS-CoV-2 specificity remained unconfirmed.

CDR3 size: 14 residues. Germline-derived CDR1 and CDR2 are SSHAT and FNYEAQ (reference sequence). Using constant-segment primers, 5'RACE produced TCR alpha and TCR beta cDNA libraries carrying sample barcodes and UMIs. TCRdb reanalysed the 5' RACE reads using MiXCR and keeps one entry per CDR3 protein. Of some 130,000 distinct CDR3 sequences in the sample, around 15% were seen once. The sequencing input was PBMCs or a T cell subset sorted from them (not recorded which). The receptor was isolated from a man aged 18 to 35 who had mild COVID-19 (a few samples of this study predate the infection). Cell type and time point are not known. The J gene is TRBJ2-2, the V gene TRBV7-7; D may be TRBD2 (6 bases). The CDR3 here is CASSRDFNTGELFF. The CDR3 DNA sequence: TGTGCTAGCAGCCGGGACTTTAACACCGGGGAGCTGTTTTTT.